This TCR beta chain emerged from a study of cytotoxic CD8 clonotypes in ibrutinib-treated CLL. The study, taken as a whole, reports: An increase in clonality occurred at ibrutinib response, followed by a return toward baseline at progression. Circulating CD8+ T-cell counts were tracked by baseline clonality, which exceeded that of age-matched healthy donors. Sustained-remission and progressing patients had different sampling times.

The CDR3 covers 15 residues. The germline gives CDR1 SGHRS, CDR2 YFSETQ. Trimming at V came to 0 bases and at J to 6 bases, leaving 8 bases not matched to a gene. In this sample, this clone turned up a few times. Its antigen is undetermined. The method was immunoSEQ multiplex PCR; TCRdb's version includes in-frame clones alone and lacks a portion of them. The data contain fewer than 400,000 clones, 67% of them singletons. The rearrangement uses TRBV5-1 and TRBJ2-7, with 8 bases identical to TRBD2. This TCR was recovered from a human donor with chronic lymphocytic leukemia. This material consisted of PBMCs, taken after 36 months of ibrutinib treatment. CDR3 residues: CASSLGGTRMAEQYF. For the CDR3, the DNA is TGCGCCAGCAGCTTGGGTGGGACTAGAATGGCCGAGCAGTACTTC.